This T cell receptor (beta chain) was profiled in a study of blood T cell repertoires in COVID-19. At the level of the study: In each case, the material was cDNA or gDNA derived from T cells, B-cell-depleted T cells, or PBMCs.

Produced via immunoSEQ multiplex PCR; TCRdb's table is partial and in-frame only. The sample includes roughly 300,000 clones, roughly 92% of them seen just once. Per germline, CDR1 KGHDR and CDR2 SFDVKD. Trimming removed 5 bases from V and 3 bases from J, with 3 bases in between. The CDR3 covers 12 residues. In Seattle, patients joined the study during active infection and were tracked longitudinally. The material sequenced was peripheral blood. The sequence was collected from a woman in her twenties or thirties with COVID-19, enrolled during active disease. J is TRBJ2-2 and V is TRBV24-1; D gene uncertain. In DNA form, the CDR3 reads TGTGCCACCAGTGGGCACACCGGGGAGCTGTTTTTT. As protein: CATSGHTGELFF.